This entry lists 10 T cell receptor beta chains sequenced from one sample in a study of immune cell composition in non-small cell lung cancer. Normal lung was taken at the farthest possible site, at least 3 cm from tumour. Produced via immunoSEQ multiplex PCR; TCRdb's table is partial and in-frame only. In the table there are more than 15,000 clones, around four fifths of which are singletons. This sample also appeared in a second study, on CD4 T cells in lung cancer.

Sequenced: non-adjacent lung tissue. The receptor set was obtained from a human donor with non-small cell lung cancer.

The chain uses TRBV10-1 and TRBJ2-3; 8 bases are a match to TRBD1. Unmatched junction bases numbered 1, after V lost 6 bases and J lost 2 bases. The CDR3 has 13 residues. The germline V gene has CDR1 WNHNN and CDR2 SYGVQD (reference sequence). CDR3 DNA: TGCGCCAGCAGCCAGGGGGCCACAGATACGCAGTATTTT. Its protein product is CASSQGATDTQYF.

In its sample, this clone was seen a few times. This chain connects TRBV5-6 to TRBJ2-1; D is undetermined. Germline V CDR1 and CDR2: SGHDT, YYEEEE. CDR3 length equals 11 residues. Trimming left V 3 bases short and J 8 bases short, with 6 bases between. The CDR3 loop reads CASSSVDEQFF. The CDR3 nucleotides are TGTGCCAGCAGCTCTGTTGATGAGCAGTTCTTC.

This clone was detected only once. The chain has TRBV6-5 and TRBJ2-1; D gene unclear. V was clipped by 7 bases and J by 6 bases, with 16 bases between them. The CDR3 is 14 amino acids. Germline values: CDR1 MNHEY, CDR2 SVGAGI. CDR3 sequence: CASIGRVRFNEQFF. In DNA form, the CDR3 reads TGTGCCAGCATAGGCCGGGTCAGGTTCAATGAGCAGTTCTTC.

Judged by abundance, this clone is large. The chain couples TRBV2 to TRBJ2-2, with a possible D match to TRBD1 (5 bases). This CDR3 is built from 12 residues. Per the germline V gene, CDR1 is SNHLY and CDR2 is FYNNEI. V lost 11 bases to trimming and J lost 4 bases, with 11 bases between them. As DNA, the CDR3 is TGTGCCCGCGACAGTCCCACCGGGGAGCTGTTTTTT. Protein sequence: CARDSPTGELFF. The whole variable domain, filled in from reference TRBV2 and TRBJ2-2, reads EPEVTQTPSHQVTQMGQEVILRCVPISNHLYFYWYRQILGQKVEFLVSFYNNEISEKSEIFDDQFSVERPDGSNFTLKIRSTKLEDSAMYFCARDSPTGELFFGEGSRLTVL.

The gene calls are TRBV7-2 and TRBJ2-2; D may be TRBD1 (6 bases). CDR1 is SGHTA, CDR2 FQGNSA, per germline. V was clipped by 5 bases and J by 4 bases, with 11 bases between them. The CDR3 length is 14 residues. CDR3 coding DNA: TGTGCCAGCAGCCAGTACAGGGCCACCGGGGAGCTGTTTTTT. Its protein product is CASSQYRATGELFF.

The chain combines TRBV7-9 with TRBJ1-4; 10 positions agree with TRBD1. The CDR3 extends over 18 amino acids. Germline loops: CDR1 SEHNR, CDR2 FQNEAQ (reference sequence). V was pared by 2 bases and J by 5 bases, with 11 bases of the junction left unmatched. As DNA, the CDR3 is TGTGCCAGCAGCTTATACTTTTATTCGGGACAGGGGAATGAAAAACTGTTTTTT. It specifies CASSLYFYSGQGNEKLFF.

The J gene is TRBJ1-2, the V gene TRBV4-1; a weak D match, TRBD1 (5 bases). Per germline, CDR1 MGHRA and CDR2 YSYEKL. V gave up 0 bases and J gave up 3 bases, with 8 bases separating them. The CDR3 runs 14 residues. CDR3 DNA sequence: TGCGCCAGCAGCCAAGAGAACAGGTACTATGGCTACACCTTC. Its protein product is CASSQENRYYGYTF.

This sequence joins TRBV29-1 and TRBJ1-2; 8 nucleotides line up with TRBD1. V lost 5 bases, J lost 7 bases, and 15 bases stayed unmatched. CDR3 size: 15 residues. Germline V gene data show CDR1 as SQVTM and CDR2 as ANQGSEA. The CDR3 region has the DNA TGCAGCGTTAATACCCGTGGACAGGGTGGAGCTGGCTACACCTTC. Encoded protein: CSVNTRGQGGAGYTF. Drawing the rest from reference TRBV29-1 and TRBJ1-2, the complete variable domain is SAVISQKPSRDICQRGTSLTIQCQVDSQVTMMFWYRQQPGQSLTLIATANQGSEATYESGFVIDKFPISRPNLTFSTLTVSNMSPEDSSIYLCSVNTRGQGGAGYTFGSGTRLTVV.

The chain has TRBV9 and TRBJ1-6; D remains unclear. Germline V gives CDR1 SGDLS, CDR2 YYNGEE. The V gene lost 3 bases and the J gene lost 8 bases, with 15 bases spanning the gap. The CDR3 loop spans 15 amino acids. The CDR3 sequence: CASSGRHTRDSPLHF. CDR3 DNA: TGTGCCAGCAGCGGAAGACACACAAGGGATTCACCCCTCCACTTT.

The chain carries TRBV18 and TRBJ1-1; 10 bases are a match to TRBD1. CDR3 length: 18 amino acids. The J segment lost 4 bases and the V segment lost 2 bases, leaving 13 bases of the junction unmatched. Germline-derived CDR1 and CDR2 are KGHSH and LQKENI. The CDR3 sequence: CASSPLGAGTGAGTEAFF. The DNA of the CDR3 is TGTGCCAGCTCACCATTAGGCGCCGGGACAGGGGCTGGCACTGAAGCTTTCTTT.